This is a list of T cell receptor beta chains from one sample in a study of T cell responses to AZD1222 COVID-19 vaccine. Profiling relied on immunoSEQ multiplex PCR, and the TCRdb table lists in-frame clones only, not all of them. Of fewer than 110,000 clones listed, 90% are singletons. Sequences were derived from peripheral blood, sampled on day 0 of AZD1222 vaccination. These receptors came from an adult in good health. CDR3s include the opening cysteine and the closing phenylalanine or tryptophan. Fields, in order: J gene, D gene, clone size, V gene, CDR3 DNA, CDR3 protein. D genes are given only for firm matches. Clone size is not always given. Where it is, it says once, few, many or a class for expanded clones.

>TRBJ1-1|.|.|TRBV28
TGTGCCAGCAGTTTAACAAGGTCAGGGATATCCGAAGCTTTCTTT
CASSLTRSGISEAFF
>TRBJ1-3|TRBD1|.|TRBV27
TGTGCCAGCAGTCTAACCGGGACAGTATCACTTGGAAACACCATATATTTT
CASSLTGTVSLGNTIYF
>TRBJ1-2|.|.|TRBV15
TGTGCCACCAGCCCTGAGGGGGTGGGTCATGGCTACACCTTC
CATSPEGVGHGYTF
>TRBJ1-5|.|.|TRBV6-6
TGTGCCAGCAGCGTGTCATTCGGGGGGGGCAATCAGCCCCAGCATTTT
CASSVSFGGGNQPQHF
>TRBJ1-6|.|.|TRBV19
TGTGCCAGTAGTATGTCCAGTAGGAGCAATTCACCCCTCCACTTT
CASSMSSRSNSPLHF
>TRBJ1-2|.|.|TRBV18
TGTGCCAGCTCACGGGACGGGACCGTGGAGGGCTACACCTTC
CASSRDGTVEGYTF
>TRBJ2-5|.|.|TRBV2
TGTGCCAGCAGTGAAACCGGAGGTCGAGGGGGCGGGAAGACCCAGTACTTC
CASSETGGRGGGKTQYF
>TRBJ1-1|.|.|TRBV5-1
TGCGCCAGCAGCCCCGGCCTAATGAACACTGAAGCTTTCTTT
CASSPGLMNTEAFF
>TRBJ1-2|TRBD1|.|TRBV5-6
TGTGCCAGCAGCTTGGACGGACAGGGCGGCCCCCTCTATGGCTACACCTTC
CASSLDGQGGPLYGYTF
>TRBJ1-3|TRBD1|.|TRBV5-3
TGTGCCAGAAGCCCCGCCTCCCATGGACAGGCTCCCTCTGGAAACACCATATATTTT
CARSPASHGQAPSGNTIYF
>TRBJ1-6|.|once|TRBV6-6
TGTGCCAGCAGTTACTCGGACCAACCCGAGTATTCACCCCTCCACTTT
CASSYSDQPEYSPLHF
>TRBJ2-3|TRBD2|.|TRBV3-1/TRBV3-2
TGTGCCAGCAGCCAAGATGTGGCTAGCGGGGGGGATACGCAGTATTTT
CASSQDVASGGDTQYF
>TRBJ2-3|.|.|TRBV7-2
TGTGCCAGCAGCTTATGGACTAGCACAGATACGCAGTATTTT
CASSLWTSTDTQYF
>TRBJ1-3|.|.|TRBV6-5
TGTGCCAGCAAGAGATCGGTGGGGGAAAACACCATATATTTT
CASKRSVGENTIYF